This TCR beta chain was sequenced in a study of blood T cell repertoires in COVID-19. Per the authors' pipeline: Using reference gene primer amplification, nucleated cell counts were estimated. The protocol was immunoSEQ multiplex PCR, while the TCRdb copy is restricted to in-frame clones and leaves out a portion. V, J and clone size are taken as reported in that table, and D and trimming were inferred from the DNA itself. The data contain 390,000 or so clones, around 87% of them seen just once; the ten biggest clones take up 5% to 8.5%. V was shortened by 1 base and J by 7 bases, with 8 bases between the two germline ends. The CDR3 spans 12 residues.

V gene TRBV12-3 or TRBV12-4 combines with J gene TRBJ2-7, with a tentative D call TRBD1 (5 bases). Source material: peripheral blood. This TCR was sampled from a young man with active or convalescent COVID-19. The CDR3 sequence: CASSLEGVEQYF. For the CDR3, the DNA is TGTGCCAGCAGTTTAGAAGGGGTTGAGCAGTACTTC.